This is a list of T cell receptor beta chains from one sample in a study of a mutant IDH1 vaccine in newly diagnosed glioma. Their antigens are not known. Profiling relied on immunoSEQ multiplex PCR, and the TCRdb table lists in-frame clones only, not all of them. The profile shows just over 80,000 clones, 70% to 90% of them singletons. The sample was PBMCs, taken from a glioma patient whose treatment included an IDH1 peptide vaccine. The source is a man aged 30 to 39 with glioma. Some clones in this sample may be carry-over from other donors' samples. CDR3s include the opening cysteine and the closing phenylalanine or tryptophan.

V gene: TRBV6-5
J gene: TRBJ2-7
CDR3 protein: CASSVDGYEQYF

V gene: TRBV25-1
J gene: TRBJ1-1
CDR3 protein: CASSGVRGSVTEAFF

V gene: TRBV7-8
J gene: TRBJ1-5
CDR3 protein: CASSLGYANQPQHF

V gene: TRBV28
J gene: TRBJ1-1
CDR3 protein: CASSSPGQGFKAEAFF

V gene: TRBV21-1
J gene: TRBJ2-7
CDR3 protein: CASSNDHTYEQYF

V gene: TRBV19
J gene: TRBJ1-5
CDR3 protein: CASSIEDNNQPQHF

V gene: TRBV5-6
J gene: TRBJ2-1
CDR3 protein: CASSSGLAGVYNEQFF

V gene: TRBV11-2
J gene: TRBJ2-5
CDR3 protein: CASSSVGGVETQYF

V gene: TRBV11-2
J gene: TRBJ2-2
CDR3 protein: CASSRSLAGGATGELFF

V gene: TRBV27
J gene: TRBJ2-3
CDR3 protein: CASSLQADRWGDTQYF

V gene: TRBV28
J gene: TRBJ1-2
CDR3 protein: CASRAPGPQNYGYTF

V gene: TRBV10-3
J gene: TRBJ2-1
CDR3 protein: CAITPGAGSYNEQFF

V gene: TRBV28
J gene: TRBJ2-5
CDR3 protein: CASRAAGGHETQYF

V gene: TRBV7-8
J gene: TRBJ2-5
CDR3 protein: CASRPRRIQETQYF

V gene: TRBV5-1
J gene: TRBJ2-2
CDR3 protein: CASSLEGIDTGELFF

V gene: TRBV7-3
J gene: TRBJ1-1
CDR3 protein: CASSAGTGGNTEAFF

V gene: TRBV5-1
J gene: TRBJ1-1
CDR3 protein: CASSSGQGSTEAFF

V gene: TRBV5-4
J gene: TRBJ2-6
CDR3 protein: CASSYGTGGPNVLTF

V gene: TRBV27
J gene: TRBJ1-6
CDR3 protein: CASSLEGRDSPLHF

V gene: TRBV7-8
J gene: TRBJ1-2
CDR3 protein: CASSLGAGTLGGVSGYTF

V gene: TRBV7-9
J gene: TRBJ2-1
CDR3 protein: CASSLALTSMDEQFF

V gene: TRBV27
J gene: TRBJ1-2
CDR3 protein: CASSLTRTNYGYTF

V gene: TRBV9
J gene: TRBJ2-2
CDR3 protein: CASSVAPGTNTGELFF